The clone carrying this T cell receptor beta chain was found many times. What it binds is unknown. Read sequence stops 3 residues before the CDR3 end, and the germline J gene provides the missing end. Other DNA sequences in the sample encode the same CDR3. The sample originates from a study of T cell clonality in common variable immunodeficiency. Points from the study as a whole: Reportedly, TCR beta sequences from common variable immunodeficiency showed fewer deletions and N-nucleotide insertions. Shared TCRbeta clones were fewer between CVID subjects than controls. TCRbeta clonality was increased in CVID versus healthy controls.

Some clones are missing from TCRdb's copy, which holds only in-frame ones; the method was immunoSEQ multiplex PCR. The sample is made up of 25,000 to 35,000 clones, none counted only once. Blood samples were heparinized, roughly 5 to 8.5 ml per donor. Looked up from germline, CDR1 is KGHSH and CDR2 is LQKENI. The CDR3 is 15 residues long. Trimming left V 3 bases short and J 4 bases short, with 14 bases between. The V call is TRBV18, the J call TRBJ2-3, with D perhaps TRBD1 (6 bases). The sequence was obtained from a person between 18 and 75 years old in good health. Input material: peripheral blood mononuclear cells. This CDR3 reads CASSPRSGDPDTQYF. CDR3 bases read: TGTGCCAGCTCACCTCGCTCAGGGGACCCAGATACG.